This T cell receptor (beta chain) was identified during a study of vaccination and CD4 T cells after COVID-19. Treatment here: approximately 10-day PBMC culture with coronavirus spike peptide pools or control peptides (ViraFEST assay). Points on this clonotype: The antigen is not known.

The V and J ends lost 1 base and 9 bases, in that order; junction bases with no gene match: 9. This CDR3 region has 15 residues. The germline V gene encodes CDR1 SNHLY and CDR2 FYNNEI. The assay that was used to sequence DNA from cultured CD4+ T cells was the Oncomine TCR Beta short-read assay. TCRdb fed the PCR reads into MiXCR, producing one record per CDR3 protein. The repertoire holds some 9,000 distinct CDR3 sequences, more than 55% seen once, with roughly 35% in the top ten. This receptor was obtained from a human donor who had recovered from COVID-19. The chain has TRBV2 and TRBJ1-5; 7 bases line up with TRBD1. The sequenced material came from CD4+ T cells from blood, cultured in vitro. In nucleotides, the CDR3 is TGTGCCAGCAGTGAAGAGACAGGGTGGGATCGGCCCCAGCATTTT. This encodes CASSEETGWDRPQHF.